These T cell receptor beta chains were read from a single sample in a study of blood T cell repertoires in COVID-19. Profiling relied on immunoSEQ multiplex PCR, and the TCRdb table lists in-frame clones only, not all of them. Of roughly 100,000 clones detected, approximately 80% appear once; the ten largest clones hold 3.5% to 5%. Material: peripheral blood. These receptors originate from a man between 60 and 70 years old with acute or convalescent COVID-19. CDR3s include the opening cysteine and the closing phenylalanine or tryptophan. A D gene is named only where the DNA matches it firmly. Expanded clones get a size class; other rows say once, few or many, or leave the size out.

d_gene: TRBD2
j_gene: TRBJ2-1
abundance: NA
v_gene: TRBV19
CDR3nt: TGTGCCAGTAGTATTCTAGCGGGGGGAGACAATGAGCAGTTCTTC
CDR3aa: CASSILAGGDNEQFF

d_gene: NA
j_gene: TRBJ2-7
abundance: NA
v_gene: TRBV5-4
CDR3nt: TGTGCCAGCAAGTTGGCAGGCCCGTCCTACGAGCAGTACTTC
CDR3aa: CASKLAGPSYEQYF

d_gene: TRBD1
j_gene: TRBJ1-2
abundance: NA
v_gene: TRBV30
CDR3nt: TGTGCCTGGAGTTACGGACAGGGGCTTAACTATGGCTACACCTTC
CDR3aa: CAWSYGQGLNYGYTF

d_gene: NA
j_gene: TRBJ1-1
abundance: NA
v_gene: TRBV9
CDR3nt: TGTGCCAGCAGCGTAGGAGGGCAGGCTAGGAACACTGAAGCTTTCTTT
CDR3aa: CASSVGGQARNTEAFF

d_gene: NA
j_gene: TRBJ2-3
abundance: NA
v_gene: TRBV4-2
CDR3nt: TGTGCCAGCAGCCAAGGGCCCGGAGCAGGGGATACGCAGTATTTT
CDR3aa: CASSQGPGAGDTQYF

d_gene: TRBD1
j_gene: TRBJ1-2
abundance: NA
v_gene: TRBV29-1
CDR3nt: TGCAGCGTCATCCACAGGGGTGACTATGGCTACACCTTC
CDR3aa: CSVIHRGDYGYTF

d_gene: TRBD2
j_gene: TRBJ2-1
abundance: once
v_gene: TRBV3-1/TRBV3-2
CDR3nt: TGTGCCAGCAGCCAGAGCGGGGGGGACAATGAGCAGTTCTTC
CDR3aa: CASSQSGGDNEQFF

d_gene: TRBD1
j_gene: TRBJ1-2
abundance: NA
v_gene: TRBV28
CDR3nt: TGTGCCAGTACATCGACAGGGACAGAAGGGGGCTACACCTTC
CDR3aa: CASTSTGTEGGYTF

d_gene: NA
j_gene: TRBJ1-6
abundance: NA
v_gene: TRBV30
CDR3nt: TGTGCCTGGAGTCGGGGAGTTGGCTCACCCCTCCACTTT
CDR3aa: CAWSRGVGSPLHF

d_gene: NA
j_gene: TRBJ1-2
abundance: few
v_gene: TRBV6-5
CDR3nt: TGTGCCAGCAGCCCCAACAGGGTTCGGGGCTACACCTTC
CDR3aa: CASSPNRVRGYTF

d_gene: NA
j_gene: TRBJ1-3
abundance: NA
v_gene: TRBV9
CDR3nt: TGTGCCAGCAGCGTAGGGACAGCATCTGGAAACACCATATATTTT
CDR3aa: CASSVGTASGNTIYF

d_gene: NA
j_gene: TRBJ2-1
abundance: NA
v_gene: TRBV27
CDR3nt: TGTGCCAGCAGTTTATCGATCCCACGGTACAATGAGCAGTTCTTC
CDR3aa: CASSLSIPRYNEQFF

d_gene: TRBD2
j_gene: TRBJ2-5
abundance: NA
v_gene: TRBV29-1
CDR3nt: TGCAGCGCCCGAGCGGGGCTCCAAGAGACCCAGTACTTC
CDR3aa: CSARAGLQETQYF

d_gene: NA
j_gene: TRBJ2-5
abundance: NA
v_gene: TRBV18
CDR3nt: TGTGCCAGCTCACCGAACTTAGAGACCCAGTACTTC
CDR3aa: CASSPNLETQYF

d_gene: TRBD1
j_gene: TRBJ1-4
abundance: few
v_gene: TRBV6-5
CDR3nt: TGTGCCAGCAGTTCGGGACAGGAGAATGAAAAACTGTTTTTT
CDR3aa: CASSSGQENEKLFF

d_gene: TRBD1
j_gene: TRBJ2-2
abundance: once
v_gene: TRBV11-2
CDR3nt: TGTGCCAGCCCGACAGGGGTCAGCACCGGGGAGCTGTTTTTT
CDR3aa: CASPTGVSTGELFF

d_gene: TRBD2
j_gene: TRBJ2-3
abundance: NA
v_gene: TRBV19
CDR3nt: TGTGCCAGTCGACCCTTGACTAGCGGGAGGGCTGGTTCGATGCTCGATACGCAGTATTTT
CDR3aa: CASRPLTSGRAGSMLDTQYF

d_gene: NA
j_gene: TRBJ1-1
abundance: many
v_gene: TRBV28
CDR3nt: TGTGCCAGCAGCGCTCAGTACATGAACACTGAAGCTTTCTTT
CDR3aa: CASSAQYMNTEAFF

d_gene: NA
j_gene: TRBJ1-1
abundance: NA
v_gene: TRBV28
CDR3nt: TGTGCCAGCAGTTTCACTCCCAGGGACACTGAAGCTTTCTTT
CDR3aa: CASSFTPRDTEAFF

d_gene: NA
j_gene: TRBJ1-1
abundance: NA
v_gene: TRBV30
CDR3nt: TGTGCCTGGGCCGGGACAAGGAAAGCTTTCTTT
CDR3aa: CAWAGTRKAFF

d_gene: TRBD1
j_gene: TRBJ1-1
abundance: NA
v_gene: TRBV29-1
CDR3nt: TGCAGCGCCGGACAGGCGAACACTGAAGCTTTCTTT
CDR3aa: CSAGQANTEAFF

d_gene: TRBD1
j_gene: TRBJ1-2
abundance: NA
v_gene: TRBV5-6
CDR3nt: TGTGCCAGCAGCACGGGACAGGACTATGGCTACACCTTC
CDR3aa: CASSTGQDYGYTF

d_gene: TRBD2
j_gene: TRBJ2-1
abundance: NA
v_gene: TRBV5-4
CDR3nt: TGTGCCAGCAGCTTGGTGCGGGGGGGCGGTGAGCAGTTCTTC
CDR3aa: CASSLVRGGGEQFF

d_gene: NA
j_gene: TRBJ2-2
abundance: few
v_gene: TRBV18
CDR3nt: TGTGCCAGCTCTTCTGGAGCCGACACCGGGGAGCTGTTTTTT
CDR3aa: CASSSGADTGELFF

d_gene: NA
j_gene: TRBJ2-1
abundance: few
v_gene: TRBV29-1
CDR3nt: TGCAGCGGAGGCCCTACGGATTGGAATGAGCAGTTCTTC
CDR3aa: CSGGPTDWNEQFF

d_gene: TRBD1
j_gene: TRBJ1-1
abundance: NA
v_gene: TRBV5-4
CDR3nt: TGTGCCAGCGAATCGGGCAACAGGGGGCCATCTGAAGCTTTCTTT
CDR3aa: CASESGNRGPSEAFF

d_gene: TRBD1
j_gene: TRBJ2-2
abundance: NA
v_gene: TRBV19
CDR3nt: TGTGCCAGTAGTACATGGGACAGGGGCACCGGGGAGCTGTTTTTT
CDR3aa: CASSTWDRGTGELFF

d_gene: TRBD2
j_gene: TRBJ2-5
abundance: NA
v_gene: TRBV3-1/TRBV3-2
CDR3nt: TGTGCCAGCAGCCTCGGGACTAGCGGGGGGGCTTTGAAGACCCAGTACTTC
CDR3aa: CASSLGTSGGALKTQYF

d_gene: TRBD1
j_gene: TRBJ1-1
abundance: NA
v_gene: TRBV9
CDR3nt: TGTGCCAGCAGCTCTGGACAGGGGGGTGAAGCTTTCTTT
CDR3aa: CASSSGQGGEAFF

d_gene: NA
j_gene: TRBJ1-1
abundance: NA
v_gene: TRBV7-2
CDR3nt: TGTGCCAGCAGCTCAAGACGGGGAGACAACACTGAAGCTTTCTTT
CDR3aa: CASSSRRGDNTEAFF

d_gene: NA
j_gene: TRBJ1-1
abundance: many
v_gene: TRBV9
CDR3nt: TGTGCCAGCAGCGTCATTGAGATGAACACTGAAGCTTTCTTT
CDR3aa: CASSVIEMNTEAFF

d_gene: NA
j_gene: TRBJ2-1
abundance: NA
v_gene: TRBV30
CDR3nt: TGTGCCTGGAGTGTAGGACTGGGCGGGCAGTTCTTC
CDR3aa: CAWSVGLGGQFF

d_gene: NA
j_gene: TRBJ2-1
abundance: NA
v_gene: TRBV5-1
CDR3nt: TGCGCCAGCAGCTTGGTTAGAGACAATGAGCAGTTCTTC
CDR3aa: CASSLVRDNEQFF

d_gene: TRBD1
j_gene: TRBJ1-2
abundance: NA
v_gene: TRBV6-2/TRBV6-3
CDR3nt: TGTGCCAGCAGTCAAGCGACAGGGGGTTCCATAACCTATGGCTACACCTTC
CDR3aa: CASSQATGGSITYGYTF

d_gene: NA
j_gene: TRBJ2-1
abundance: NA
v_gene: TRBV6-2/TRBV6-3
CDR3nt: TGTGCCAGCAGTTACTCGAAATACTTAGCAGCGAGCAATGAGCAGTTCTTC
CDR3aa: CASSYSKYLAASNEQFF

d_gene: NA
j_gene: TRBJ2-5
abundance: NA
v_gene: TRBV6-4
CDR3nt: TGTGCCAGCAGCCCCAGGGACCAAGAGACCCAGTACTTC
CDR3aa: CASSPRDQETQYF

d_gene: NA
j_gene: TRBJ1-2
abundance: NA
v_gene: TRBV10-2
CDR3nt: TGCGCCAGCAGTGAGTCGAAGACACACTATGGCTACACCTTC
CDR3aa: CASSESKTHYGYTF

d_gene: TRBD2
j_gene: TRBJ2-1
abundance: NA
v_gene: TRBV11-2
CDR3nt: TGTGCCAGCAGCTTAGCGGGAGGTTACTACAATGAGCAGTTCTTC
CDR3aa: CASSLAGGYYNEQFF

d_gene: TRBD1
j_gene: TRBJ2-7
abundance: NA
v_gene: TRBV6-5
CDR3nt: TGTGCCAGCAGTTACTCAGCGGGACAGGGATCCTACGAGCAGTACTTC
CDR3aa: CASSYSAGQGSYEQYF

d_gene: NA
j_gene: TRBJ1-1
abundance: NA
v_gene: TRBV19
CDR3nt: TGTGCCAGTAGTATAGATCTCCGAGGGATCGTCGAAGCTTTCTTT
CDR3aa: CASSIDLRGIVEAFF

d_gene: NA
j_gene: TRBJ2-3
abundance: NA
v_gene: TRBV27
CDR3nt: TGTGCCAGCAGTCCCAAAAACTCTCAGGGAACAGATACGCAGTATTTT
CDR3aa: CASSPKNSQGTDTQYF

d_gene: NA
j_gene: TRBJ1-2
abundance: NA
v_gene: TRBV2
CDR3nt: TGTGCCAGCAGTGTGGAGGGTTGGGGGAATGGCTACACCTTC
CDR3aa: CASSVEGWGNGYTF

d_gene: NA
j_gene: TRBJ1-1
abundance: NA
v_gene: TRBV19
CDR3nt: TGTGCCAGTAGCGCAGGTGGCGCGGGCACTGAAGCTTTCTTT
CDR3aa: CASSAGGAGTEAFF

d_gene: TRBD1
j_gene: TRBJ1-4
abundance: NA
v_gene: TRBV28
CDR3nt: TGTGCCAGCAGTCCCTCGGGACAGAACTTTGGAAAACTGTTTTTT
CDR3aa: CASSPSGQNFGKLFF

d_gene: NA
j_gene: TRBJ2-5
abundance: NA
v_gene: TRBV19
CDR3nt: TGTGCCAGCTCAGGGGTCCTGGAGACCCAGTACTTC
CDR3aa: CASSGVLETQYF

d_gene: TRBD1
j_gene: TRBJ1-2
abundance: NA
v_gene: TRBV9
CDR3nt: TGTGCCAGCAGCGTCTACGACAGGGGGTTCGAGGGCTACACCTTC
CDR3aa: CASSVYDRGFEGYTF

d_gene: NA
j_gene: TRBJ2-1
abundance: few
v_gene: TRBV19
CDR3nt: TGTGCCAGTAGTATAGATCACCCTAACAATGAGCAGTTCTTC
CDR3aa: CASSIDHPNNEQFF

d_gene: TRBD2
j_gene: TRBJ2-1
abundance: NA
v_gene: TRBV29-1
CDR3nt: TGCAGCGGTAAAAGCGGGAGTAGAAACAATGAGCAGTTCTTC
CDR3aa: CSGKSGSRNNEQFF

d_gene: NA
j_gene: TRBJ2-1
abundance: NA
v_gene: TRBV5-1
CDR3nt: TGCGCCAGCAGCGGAGACGGATCCTACAATGAGCAGTTCTTC
CDR3aa: CASSGDGSYNEQFF

d_gene: TRBD2
j_gene: TRBJ2-1
abundance: NA
v_gene: TRBV6-5
CDR3nt: TGTGCCAGCCTAGCGGGGGGGTCCTACAATGAGCAGTTCTTC
CDR3aa: CASLAGGSYNEQFF

d_gene: NA
j_gene: TRBJ1-2
abundance: NA
v_gene: TRBV14
CDR3nt: TGTGCCAGCAGCCAAGATACAGGTCCCTATGGCTACACCTTC
CDR3aa: CASSQDTGPYGYTF

d_gene: NA
j_gene: TRBJ2-3
abundance: NA
v_gene: TRBV7-8
CDR3nt: TGTGCCAGCAGCTTAGATGCTGCCCGGGGGGCTAGCACAGATACGCAGTATTTT
CDR3aa: CASSLDAARGASTDTQYF

d_gene: NA
j_gene: TRBJ1-2
abundance: NA
v_gene: TRBV7-9
CDR3nt: TGTGCCAGCAGCTTACAGGGGAATGGCTACACCTTC
CDR3aa: CASSLQGNGYTF

d_gene: NA
j_gene: TRBJ1-2
abundance: NA
v_gene: TRBV30
CDR3nt: TGTGCCTGGAGTGAACCAGGCCGCCTTAGTGGCTACACCTTC
CDR3aa: CAWSEPGRLSGYTF